The 23 T cell receptor beta chains in this list originate from one sample, sequenced in a study of pediatric ulcerative colitis (dated by TCRdb to the late 2010s). The library was produced with the immunoSEQ multiplex PCR assay. TCRdb re-hosts the immuneACCESS table, in-frame sequences only. Its copies lack some clones; in the studies checked, an unresolved V gene accounts for under half of them, and the cause for the rest is not known. The sample table lists 55,000 to 70,000 clones, about 90% of them with a count of one. The ten largest clones capture 1.5% of the sample. The sample taken for sequencing was blood. The receptors come from a boy younger than 18 who was a control in a study of pediatric ulcerative colitis.

The rearrangement uses TRBV28 and TRBJ2-1; 8 nucleotides align to TRBD2. Germline trimming cut 4 bases from V and 4 bases from J; bases unmatched to any gene: 6. CDR3 size: 15 residues. Germline V gene lookup returns CDR1 MDHEN and CDR2 SYDVKM. The DNA for the CDR3 is TGTGCCAGCAGTTCGAGCGGGAGAGTGTACAATGAGCAGTTCTTC. This codes for CASSSSGRVYNEQFF. Supplemented by reference TRBV28 and TRBJ2-1, the full variable domain reads DVKVTQSSRYLVKRTGEKVFLECVQDMDHENMFWYRQDPGLGLRLIYFSYDVKMKEKGDIPEGYSVSREKKERFSLILESASTNQTSMYLCASSSSGRVYNEQFFGPGTRLTVL.

The chain has TRBV4-1 and TRBJ2-3; 14 nucleotides match TRBD2. This CDR3 is built from 18 residues. V shed 2 bases, J shed 5 bases, and the junction held 9 bases outside the gene matches. Germline V CDR1 and CDR2: MGHRA, YSYEKL. The CDR3 loop is CASSQPRLAGGPRDTQYF. CDR3 DNA sequence: TGCGCCAGCAGCCAACCCAGACTAGCGGGAGGGCCGAGAGATACGCAGTATTTT.

A remark on this clone: The junction and the germline gene differ at one end; a read error may be behind it. The CDR3 spells CASSSLNNEQFF. CDR3 nucleotides: TGTGCTAGCAGCTCCCTAAACAATGAGCAGTTCTTC. The J gene is TRBJ2-1, the V gene TRBV7-7; unclear D gene. The CDR3 is 12 amino acids. CDR1 and CDR2 from the germline V gene are SSHAT and FNYEAQ (reference sequence).

The chain has TRBV9 and TRBJ2-7; the D gene is possibly TRBD2 (6 bases). Germline values: CDR1 SGDLS, CDR2 YYNGEE. There are 14 residues in the CDR3. V was cut by 4 bases and J by 2 bases, with 13 bases left in between. The CDR3 DNA follows: TGTGCCAGCAGCCCCACCGGGGGTCCCTACGAGCAGTACTTC. It yields the protein CASSPTGGPYEQYF.

The chain has TRBV7-2 and TRBJ1-6; D might be TRBD1 (5 bases). Looked up from germline, CDR1 is SGHTA and CDR2 is FQGNSA. This CDR3 comprises 17 residues. Trimming took 5 bases from V and 7 from J, leaving 21 bases between them. In DNA form, the CDR3 reads TGTGCCAGCAGCGTAAGGGGCGGGACTCGGACGAATTCACCCCTCCACTTT. This translates into CASSVRGGTRTNSPLHF.

The V and J genes are TRBV5-4 and TRBJ2-3; D gene unclear. The CDR3 runs 14 residues. From germline, CDR1 is SGHNT and CDR2 YYREEE (reference sequence). Trimming removed 4 bases from V and 6 bases from J, with 15 bases in between. The CDR3 DNA reads as TGTGCCAGCAGCCCGGAGAGTCTTGGGGATACGCAGTATTTT. This codes for CASSPESLGDTQYF.

This clone was observed a handful of times. The rearrangement joins TRBV19 to TRBJ2-7; D possibly uses TRBD1 or TRBD2 (5 bases each). CDR3 length: 13 amino acids. Germline V gene data show CDR1 as LNHDA and CDR2 as SQIVND (reference sequence). V gave up 5 bases and J gave up 0 bases, with 8 bases separating them. The CDR3 DNA is TGTGCCAGTAGTCGGGACCGCTCCTACGAGCAGTACTTC. Protein product: CASSRDRSYEQYF.

V is TRBV11-3 and J is TRBJ1-5; D unresolved. V was shortened by 5 bases and J by 5 bases, with 22 bases between the two germline ends. CDR3 size: 17 residues. CDR1 is SGHNT, CDR2 YENEEA, per germline. CDR3 sequence reads: CASSKDPRVVEDQPQHF. As DNA, the CDR3 is TGTGCCAGCAGCAAAGACCCTAGGGTGGTGGAGGATCAGCCCCAGCATTTT.

The chain recombines TRBV11-2 with TRBJ1-1; perhaps TRBD1 as D (6 bases). This CDR3 is 17 amino acids long. V lost 2 bases and J lost 6, with 22 bases in between. Germline V gene sequence: CDR1 SGHAT, CDR2 FQNNGV. CDR3 amino acids: CASSLSVFWDTAPEAFF. In DNA form, the CDR3 reads TGTGCCAGCAGCTTATCGGTGTTTTGGGACACAGCCCCTGAAGCTTTCTTT. The full variable domain, with the rest looked up from reference TRBV11-2 and TRBJ1-1, is EAGVAQSPRYKIIEKRQSVAFWCNPISGHATLYWYQQILGQGPKLLIQFQNNGVVDDSQLPKDRFSAERLKGVDSTLKIQPAKLEDSAVYLCASSLSVFWDTAPEAFFGQGTRLTVV.

The chain's CDR3 is CASSLALTPGLAGVNEQFF. The DNA for the CDR3 is TGTGCCAGCAGCTTAGCACTAACACCGGGACTAGCGGGAGTTAATGAGCAGTTCTTC. The chain links TRBV7-9 to TRBJ2-1; the match to TRBD2 covers 14 bases. V dropped 0 bases and J dropped 7; count of bases not matched to a gene: 11. CDR3 length: 19 amino acids. CDR1 is SEHNR, CDR2 FQNEAQ, per germline (reference sequence).

V and J are TRBV7-8 and TRBJ2-1; the match to TRBD2 covers 8 bases. From germline, CDR1 is SGHVS and CDR2 FQNEAQ. The CDR3 is made up of 14 amino acids. The V and J ends lost 10 bases and 3 bases, in that order; junction bases with no gene match: 8. CDR3 nucleotides: TGTGCCACCCAAGCGGGAGTCGGCTACAATGAGCAGTTCTTC. Translating it yields CATQAGVGYNEQFF.

The chain carries TRBV4-3 and TRBJ1-3, with 12 bases that match TRBD1. Germline CDR1 reads LGHNA; CDR2 reads YSLEER. The CDR3 totals 15 residues. Germline trimming cut 2 bases from V and 7 bases from J; bases unmatched to any gene: 3. This CDR3 reads CASSQWDRGRNTIYF. CDR3 coding DNA: TGCGCCAGCAGCCAATGGGACAGGGGGCGGAACACCATATATTTT.

The rearrangement joins TRBV6-1 to TRBJ2-7; 11 nucleotides align to TRBD1. The CDR3 is 15 amino acids. Germline lookup yields CDR1 MNHNS and CDR2 SASEGT. J lost 7 bases, V lost 3 bases, and 8 bases had no gene match. CDR3 protein: CASSELDRGLREQYF. The CDR3 region has the DNA TGTGCCAGCAGTGAGTTGGACAGGGGGCTACGGGAGCAGTACTTC.

The CDR3 DNA follows: TGTGCCAGCAGCGCTGGACAGGGGGCGGGTACTGAAGCTTTCTTT. This translates into CASSAGQGAGTEAFF. This chain links TRBV5-4 with TRBJ1-1; 11 bases match TRBD1. Germline V lookup: CDR1 SGHNT, CDR2 YYREEE (reference sequence). V lost 4 bases to trimming and J lost 5 bases; unmatched junction nucleotides: 7. This CDR3 has 15 residues.

The chain links TRBV5-4 to TRBJ2-7; 8 nucleotides line up with TRBD1. The ends lost 4 bases at V and 8 bases at J; junction bases unmatched: 5. This CDR3 has 12 amino acids. CDR1 and CDR2 (germline): SGHNT, YYREEE (reference sequence). The CDR3, as DNA: TGTGCCAGCAGCCCGGGACAGGAGAAGCAGTACTTC. Translated, it gives CASSPGQEKQYF. Combining the CDR3 with reference TRBV5-4 and TRBJ2-7 gives the whole variable domain ETGVTQSPTHLIKTRGQQVTLRCSSQSGHNTVSWYQQALGQGPQFIFQYYREEENGRGNFPPRFSGLQFPNYSSELNVNALELDDSALYLCASSPGQEKQYFGPGTRLTVT.

The chain carries TRBV9 and TRBJ2-5; the match to TRBD1 covers 7 bases. With V trimmed by 2 bases and J by 1 base, 8 bases remained unmatched. Germline CDR1 SGDLS, CDR2 YYNGEE. CDR3 length equals 16 residues. DNA for the CDR3: TGTGCCAGCAGCGTCGCCGCCGGGACAGTCCAAGAGACCCAGTACTTC. Its translation: CASSVAAGTVQETQYF.

This clone was found once. The chain joins TRBV29-1 to TRBJ2-5; 8 nucleotides align to TRBD2. This CDR3 contains 19 residues. V was clipped by 0 bases and J by 6 bases; unmatched bases: 21. Germline V gives CDR1 SQVTM, CDR2 ANQGSEA. CDR3 residues: CSVEDYPFVPNGRAKTQYF. The CDR3 DNA sequence: TGCAGCGTTGAAGACTACCCTTTTGTCCCAAACGGGAGGGCAAAGACCCAGTACTTC.

The chain uses TRBV6-5 and TRBJ2-5; 8 bases line up with TRBD1. Germline-derived CDR1 and CDR2 are MNHEY and SVGAGI. The trim removed 2 bases at V and 4 bases at J, leaving 3 bases unmatched. The CDR3 spans 14 residues. As DNA, the CDR3 is TGTGCCAGCAGTTACGGCAGGGGGCGAGAGACCCAGTACTTC. It encodes CASSYGRGRETQYF.

The chain recombines TRBV19 with TRBJ1-1; 11 positions match TRBD1. The CDR3 length is 15 residues. V lost 5 bases and J lost 3; bases outside the gene matches: 5. Germline-derived CDR1 and CDR2 are LNHDA and SQIVND (reference sequence). CDR3 sequence: CASSDPGQGDTEAFF. The CDR3 DNA is TGTGCCAGTAGTGACCCGGGACAGGGGGACACTGAAGCTTTCTTT.

The rearrangement links TRBV15 to TRBJ2-7, with a tentative D call TRBD2 (6 bases). Germline CDR1 reads LNHNV; CDR2 reads YYDKDF (reference sequence). There are 14 residues in the CDR3. Trimming removed 3 bases from V and 2 bases from J, with 11 bases in between. CDR3 bases: TGTGCCACCAGCAGGGGGGGAATCACCTACGAGCAGTACTTC. Residues: CATSRGGITYEQYF.

The chain uses TRBV4-1 and TRBJ1-4; maybe TRBD1 (5 bases). This CDR3 has 16 residues. The germline CDR1 and CDR2 sequences are MGHRA and YSYEKL. The V and J ends lost 4 bases and 4 bases respectively, with 16 bases between them. CDR3 sequence reads: CASSLHPRQFNEKLFF. The CDR3, as DNA: TGCGCCAGCAGCCTCCACCCCCGACAGTTTAATGAAAAACTGTTTTTT.

The chain recombines TRBV19 with TRBJ1-1; weak D call: TRBD1 (5 bases). CDR1 is LNHDA and CDR2 is SQIVND in the germline V gene (reference sequence). The V end was cut by 2 bases, the J end by 5 bases, with 12 bases between. The CDR3 sequence is 14 residues long. As DNA, the CDR3 is TGTGCCAGTAGTATAATGGGGGGAGTTACTGAAGCTTTCTTT. Translated, it gives CASSIMGGVTEAFF.

This clone was detected a few times. J is TRBJ1-5 and V is TRBV5-5, with D possibly matching TRBD1 (5 bases). Trimming removed 3 bases at V and 6 bases at J, with 10 bases between. The germline V gene has CDR1 SGHKS and CDR2 YYEKEE (reference sequence). The CDR3 totals 13 residues. This CDR3 reads CASSWTSSQPQHF. The CDR3, as DNA: TGTGCCAGCAGCTGGACAAGTTCTCAGCCCCAGCATTTT.